Each of the 31 T cell receptor beta chains below was sequenced from the same sample in a study of T cell changes during pregnancy in multiple sclerosis. Method: immunoSEQ multiplex PCR; TCRdb's copy keeps in-frame clones and lacks some. The table includes roughly 76,000 clones, 92% detected once. This sample comprised CD4+ T cells from peripheral blood mononuclear cells, obtained after pregnancy. All receptors derive from a female donor with multiple sclerosis, enrolled in a pregnancy study.

The chain has TRBV2 and TRBJ1-5; 7 bases line up with TRBD1. V lost 5 bases to trimming and J lost 7 bases; unmatched junction nucleotides: 11. Germline lookup yields CDR1 SNHLY and CDR2 FYNNEI. The CDR3 contains 15 residues. The CDR3 reads CASSYDRAVGQPQHF. The CDR3 DNA reads TGTGCCAGCAGTTATGACAGGGCGGTAGGACAGCCCCAGCATTTT.

The table lists this clone with a count of one. The chain employs TRBV10-3 and TRBJ2-1; D possibly corresponds to TRBD1 (6 bases). The CDR3 length is 15 residues. Germline V lookup: CDR1 ENHRY, CDR2 SYGVKD. Trimming pared 4 bases from V and 3 bases from J, leaving 13 bases between. The CDR3 sequence: CAISGYGGFYNEQFF. DNA of the CDR3: TGTGCCATCAGTGGGTATGGGGGCTTCTACAATGAGCAGTTCTTC.

The chain employs TRBV30 and TRBJ1-1, with D possibly matching TRBD1 (5 bases). V dropped 8 bases and J dropped 1 base, with 8 bases sitting between them. Germline-derived CDR1 and CDR2 are GTSNPN and SVGIG (reference sequence). The length of the CDR3 is 11 residues. DNA for the CDR3: TGTGCCGCGGGGGGGAACACTGAAGCTTTCTTT. This translates into CAAGGNTEAFF. The full variable domain, with the rest looked up from reference TRBV30 and TRBJ1-1, is SQTIHQWPATLVQPVGSPLSLECTVEGTSNPNLYWYRQAAGRGLQLLFYSVGIGQISSEVPQNLSASRPQDRQFILSSKKLLLSDSGFYLCAAGGNTEAFFGQGTRLTVV.

This sequence joins TRBV6-5 and TRBJ2-5, with 7 bases identical to TRBD1. In germline, CDR1 is MNHEY, CDR2 SVGAGI. This CDR3 has 15 residues. V shed 6 bases and J 4 bases; nucleotides not matched to a gene: 11. CDR3 region: CASSTRQGLRETQYF. CDR3 DNA sequence: TGTGCCAGCAGCACTCGACAGGGCTTGAGAGAGACCCAGTACTTC.

J is TRBJ2-7 and V is TRBV5-5; 8 nucleotides agree with TRBD1. The CDR3 runs to 15 residues. V lost 4 bases and J lost 3; bases outside the gene matches: 9. From germline, CDR1 is SGHKS and CDR2 YYEKEE (reference sequence). CDR3 sequence: CASSPGDRIRYEQYF. The CDR3 DNA reads TGTGCCAGCAGCCCCGGGGACAGGATTCGCTACGAGCAGTACTTC.

This chain connects TRBV5-1 to TRBJ2-7; 7 bases match TRBD2. Germline V gene data show CDR1 as SGHRS and CDR2 as YFSETQ. This CDR3 comprises 14 residues. With V trimmed by 2 bases and J by 1 base, 3 bases remained unmatched. Here the CDR3 DNA reads TGCGCCAGCAGCTTACTAGCGTTATCCTACGAGCAGTACTTC. This codes for CASSLLALSYEQYF.

V usage is TRBV2 and J usage is TRBJ1-5, with unresolved D. Germline CDR1 SNHLY, CDR2 FYNNEI. The CDR3 is made up of 13 amino acids. V lost 6 bases and J 6 bases, leaving 12 bases between the germline ends. The CDR3 DNA reads TGTGCCAGCAGCCCGCAGTTTTCTCAGCCCCAGCATTTT. Protein sequence: CASSPQFSQPQHF.

This clone has a single count. The chain uses TRBV27 and TRBJ1-2; D is perhaps TRBD1 (5 bases). The CDR3 runs 14 residues. V was trimmed by 6 bases and J by 8 bases, leaving 19 bases between them. Looked up from germline, CDR1 is MNHEY and CDR2 is SMNVEV (reference sequence). Here the CDR3 DNA reads TGTGCCAGCAGGATTAGGGGAGGGCAAGAGGGCTACACCTTC. Its translation: CASRIRGGQEGYTF.

V is TRBV7-9 and J is TRBJ2-3, with 9 nucleotides matching TRBD2. The junction had 8 bases not matched to a gene; V was cut back by 5 bases and J by 5 bases. Per germline, CDR1 SEHNR and CDR2 FQNEAQ (reference sequence). The CDR3 totals 15 residues. CDR3 residues: CASSQTSGSLDTQYF. CDR3 sequence (DNA): TGTGCCAGCAGCCAAACTAGCGGGTCTTTAGATACGCAGTATTTT. The full variable domain, completed using reference TRBV7-9 and TRBJ2-3, is DTGVSQNPRHKITKRGQNVTFRCDPISEHNRLYWYRQTLGQGPEFLTYFQNEAQLEKSRLLSDRFSAERPKGSFSTLEIQRTEQGDSAMYLCASSQTSGSLDTQYFGPGTRLTVL.

This clone was seen once. The chain joins TRBV6-1 to TRBJ1-5; D is undetermined. Germline V lookup: CDR1 MNHNS, CDR2 SASEGT. The V gene lost 7 bases and the J gene lost 7 bases, with 11 bases spanning the gap. This CDR3 is built from 12 residues. In nucleotides, the CDR3 is TGTGCCAGCACCCTTACAATGCAGCCCCAGCATTTT. This translates into CASTLTMQPQHF.

The V gene is TRBV18, the J gene TRBJ2-7, with a tentative D call TRBD2 (5 bases). V was cut by 3 bases and J by 3 bases, with 12 bases left in between. Germline V gene sequence: CDR1 KGHSH, CDR2 LQKENI. The CDR3 runs 14 residues. The CDR3 DNA sequence: TGTGCCAGCTCACCTGGAGGAATTAACTACGAGCAGTACTTC. Its protein product is CASSPGGINYEQYF.

This chain links TRBV5-1 with TRBJ1-6, with D uncertain. CDR3 length: 14 amino acids. Germline assignment: CDR1 SGHRS and CDR2 YFSETQ. Trimming took 3 bases from V and 7 from J, leaving 11 bases between them. The chain's CDR3 is CASSSRGSNSPLHF. The CDR3 DNA sequence: TGCGCCAGCAGCTCTCGGGGATCAAATTCACCCCTCCACTTT.

This clone is a singleton in its sample. V usage is TRBV10-2 and J usage is TRBJ2-2, with a weak D call TRBD1 (6 bases). CDR1 WSHSY and CDR2 SAAADI come from the germline V gene. With 3 bases removed from V and 0 bases from J, the gap between germline ends came to 14 bases. The CDR3 totals 17 residues. CDR3: CASSERSGHPNTGELFF. The CDR3 DNA follows: TGCGCCAGCAGTGAAAGGTCGGGACACCCGAACACCGGGGAGCTGTTTTTT.

This chain uses TRBV2 with TRBJ2-7, with TRBD2 identical over 8 bases. CDR3 length: 15 residues. Losses at the gene ends were 4 bases for V and 7 bases for J; bases not matched to a gene: 12. The germline gives CDR1 SNHLY, CDR2 FYNNEI. CDR3 protein: CASSGTSPNRGEQYF. The CDR3 DNA reads TGTGCCAGCAGTGGGACTAGCCCCAATCGGGGGGAGCAGTACTTC.

The chain couples TRBV4-1 to TRBJ1-2; no reliable D call. The germline V and J ends were trimmed by 0 bases and 2 bases, with 10 bases remaining between them. Germline CDR1 is MGHRA and CDR2 is YSYEKL. The CDR3 loop spans 15 amino acids. The DNA of the CDR3 is TGCGCCAGCAGCCAAGAAACGGGTTACAACTATGGCTACACCTTC. Translated, it gives CASSQETGYNYGYTF.

This sequence joins TRBV6-1 and TRBJ2-7; 9 bases are a match to TRBD1. Germline lookup yields CDR1 MNHNS and CDR2 SASEGT. The V gene end was trimmed by 6 bases and the J gene end by 5 bases; junction bases not matched to a gene: 11. The CDR3 covers 15 residues. The CDR3 bases are TGTGCCAGCAGGGCGCAACAGGGGGCGCGGGACGAGCAGTACTTC. It codes for CASRAQQGARDEQYF.

This clone was observed once. The chain couples TRBV9 to TRBJ2-1; D uncertain. Per germline, CDR1 SGDLS and CDR2 YYNGEE. V was pared by 2 bases and J by 4 bases, with 19 bases between. The CDR3 length is 17 residues. CDR3 DNA sequence: TGTGCCAGCAGCGTCCCTTGTGGGCTGCTCGATTACAATGAGCAGTTCTTC. Amino acid sequence: CASSVPCGLLDYNEQFF.

This chain joins TRBV7-9 and TRBJ1-2; possibly TRBD1 for D (6 bases). V gave up 4 bases and J gave up 3 bases, with 15 bases separating them. This CDR3 comprises 15 residues. Per germline, CDR1 SEHNR and CDR2 FQNEAQ (reference sequence). The CDR3 region is CASSSLWTVYYGYTF. The CDR3 region has the DNA TGTGCCAGCAGCTCTTTGTGGACAGTCTACTATGGCTACACCTTC.

V is TRBV5-4 and J is TRBJ2-7; 12 nucleotides align to TRBD2. The V segment lost 4 bases and the J segment 5 bases; nucleotides outside the gene matches: 7. There are 15 residues in the CDR3. CDR1 and CDR2 (germline): SGHNT, YYREEE (reference sequence). The CDR3 DNA reads TGTGCCAGCAGCCCCCGAAGGACTAGCGGGGACGAGCAGTACTTC. Its translation: CASSPRRTSGDEQYF. Full variable domain (outside the CDR3, taken from reference TRBV5-4 and TRBJ2-7): ETGVTQSPTHLIKTRGQQVTLRCSSQSGHNTVSWYQQALGQGPQFIFQYYREEENGRGNFPPRFSGLQFPNYSSELNVNALELDDSALYLCASSPRRTSGDEQYFGPGTRLTVT.

This clone came up many times. The rearrangement uses TRBV5-1 and TRBJ1-2; TRBD1 might be the D (6 bases). Trimming stripped 0 bases from V and 5 bases from J, with 14 bases between. The CDR3 covers 15 residues. Looked up from germline, CDR1 is SGHRS and CDR2 is YFSETQ. The CDR3, as DNA: TGCGCCAGCAGCTTGGGACAGGAAGATGAGTATGGCTACACCTTC. Encoded protein: CASSLGQEDEYGYTF.

The genes are TRBV19 and TRBJ1-1, with D unresolved. The CDR3 spans 18 residues. Germline assignment: CDR1 LNHDA and CDR2 SQIVND (reference sequence). V lost 6 bases and J 2 bases, leaving 25 bases between the germline ends. The CDR3 loop is CASRRTDNRGRINTEAFF. The CDR3 nucleotides are TGTGCCAGTAGGCGGACTGACAACCGCGGGCGGATTAACACTGAAGCTTTCTTT.

The chain has TRBV15 and TRBJ2-2; no clear D. The V gene lost 0 bases and the J gene lost 2 bases, with 4 bases spanning the gap. Germline V gene sequence: CDR1 LNHNV, CDR2 YYDKDF (reference sequence). The CDR3 sequence is 14 residues long. As DNA, the CDR3 is TGTGCCACCAGCAGAGATCTAAACACCGGGGAGCTGTTTTTT. Translation: CATSRDLNTGELFF.

The V gene is TRBV5-1, the J gene TRBJ2-3; TRBD1 aligns across 7 bases. V dropped 2 bases and J dropped 4; count of bases not matched to a gene: 7. This CDR3 is 15 amino acids long. The germline CDR1 and CDR2 sequences are SGHRS and YFSETQ. CDR3 sequence: CASSFTGDSPDTQYF. In DNA form, the CDR3 reads TGCGCCAGCAGCTTTACAGGGGATTCCCCAGATACGCAGTATTTT.

The chain has TRBV10-3 and TRBJ2-7; 16 nucleotides match TRBD2. The CDR3 consists of 16 residues. Germline CDR1 is ENHRY and CDR2 is SYGVKD. With 2 bases clipped from V and 7 bases from J, the junction kept 5 bases outside the gene matches. CDR3 in amino acids: CAISEGTSGRVGEQYF. Here the CDR3 DNA reads TGTGCCATCAGTGAGGGGACTAGCGGGAGGGTGGGGGAGCAGTACTTC.

This chain links TRBV9 with TRBJ2-5; D may be TRBD2 (7 bases). Germline values: CDR1 SGDLS, CDR2 YYNGEE. The CDR3 length is 15 residues. V was cut by 0 bases and J by 5 bases, with 14 bases left in between. This chain's CDR3 is CASSVGGGRVETQYF. The CDR3 DNA reads as TGTGCCAGCAGCGTAGGGGGGGGCAGGGTGGAGACCCAGTACTTC.

V and J are TRBV5-1 and TRBJ2-7; 10 nucleotides match TRBD1. V lost 4 bases to trimming and J lost 9 bases; unmatched junction nucleotides: 10. Germline values: CDR1 SGHRS, CDR2 YFSETQ. CDR3 length: 14 residues. CDR3 loop: CASSPGQGRIGQYF. The CDR3, as DNA: TGCGCCAGCAGCCCGGGACAGGGGCGGATCGGGCAGTACTTC.

The chain couples TRBV9 to TRBJ2-1; 8 nucleotides match TRBD2. There are 15 residues in the CDR3. CDR1 is SGDLS and CDR2 is YYNGEE in the germline V gene. Trimming took 0 bases from V and 6 from J; bases not matched to a gene: 5. The CDR3 region is CASSVAGGSGNEQFF. As DNA, the CDR3 is TGTGCCAGCAGCGTAGCGGGGGGGTCTGGCAATGAGCAGTTCTTC. Full variable domain (outside the CDR3, taken from reference TRBV9 and TRBJ2-1): DSGVTQTPKHLITATGQRVTLRCSPRSGDLSVYWYQQSLDQGLQFLIQYYNGEERAKGNILERFSAQQFPDLHSELNLSSLELGDSALYFCASSVAGGSGNEQFFGPGTRLTVL.

This chain joins TRBV9 and TRBJ2-3; 10 nucleotides line up with TRBD2. CDR1 SGDLS and CDR2 YYNGEE come from the germline V gene. CDR3 length: 18 amino acids. The J segment lost 0 bases and the V segment lost 0 bases, leaving 7 bases of the junction unmatched. CDR3 region: CASSVGASGSFSTDTQYF. The CDR3 region has the DNA TGTGCCAGCAGCGTAGGGGCTAGCGGGAGTTTTAGCACAGATACGCAGTATTTT.

The chain recombines TRBV5-6 with TRBJ2-3; possible D gene TRBD2, 6 bases. This CDR3 spans 15 amino acids. Germline lookup yields CDR1 SGHDT and CDR2 YYEEEE. Between the trimmed V and J ends, which lost 4 bases and 0 bases, there was a span of 12 bases. CDR3 DNA sequence: TGTGCCAGCAGCCTGGGACTGACTAGCACAGATACGCAGTATTTT. Translation: CASSLGLTSTDTQYF.

This chain connects TRBV30 to TRBJ1-5; possible D gene TRBD1, 6 bases. The germline V gene has CDR1 GTSNPN and CDR2 SVGIG (reference sequence). The CDR3 spans 15 residues. The germline V and J ends were trimmed by 0 bases and 7 bases, with 16 bases remaining between them. In nucleotides, the CDR3 is TGTGCCTGGAGTGTTGACACAGGGTACGGACAGCCCCAGCATTTT. It is translated as CAWSVDTGYGQPQHF.

The genes are TRBV10-3 and TRBJ1-4; D may be TRBD1 (5 bases). Germline values: CDR1 ENHRY, CDR2 SYGVKD. The germline V and J ends were trimmed by 3 bases and 5 bases, with 10 bases remaining between them. The CDR3 consists of 14 residues. CDR3 sequence reads: CAISDPNRNEKLFF. DNA of the CDR3: TGTGCCATCAGTGATCCGAACAGGAATGAAAAACTGTTTTTT.